Reported below is one TCR beta chain. This entry belongs to a study of blood T cell repertoires in COVID-19. As for the study in general: Specimens from acute and convalescent COVID-19 originated in the United States, Italy and Spain. Sample material is recorded as cDNA or gDNA derived from T cells, B-cell-depleted T cells, or PBMCs.

V trimming: 8 bases; J trimming: 1 base; junction bases outside the gene matches: 7. Germline lookup yields CDR1 SNHLY and CDR2 FYNNEI. The CDR3 runs 14 residues. Per the authors' pipeline: Amplified reference gene primers provided the basis for estimating nucleated cell counts. The table came from immunoSEQ multiplex PCR; TCRdb's copy has only in-frame clones and leaves some out. V and J calls and clone size follow that table, whereas D and trimming were derived from the DNA. The data hold hundreds of thousands of clones, with roughly 86% observed a single time. This receptor was identified in a woman in her fifties or sixties who had recovered from COVID-19. What was sequenced was peripheral blood. The V call is TRBV2, the J call TRBJ1-2; 7 nucleotides agree with TRBD1. For the CDR3, the DNA is TGTGCCAGCCAGGAGAACAGGGGTAACTATGGCTACACCTTC. Residues: CASQENRGNYGYTF.